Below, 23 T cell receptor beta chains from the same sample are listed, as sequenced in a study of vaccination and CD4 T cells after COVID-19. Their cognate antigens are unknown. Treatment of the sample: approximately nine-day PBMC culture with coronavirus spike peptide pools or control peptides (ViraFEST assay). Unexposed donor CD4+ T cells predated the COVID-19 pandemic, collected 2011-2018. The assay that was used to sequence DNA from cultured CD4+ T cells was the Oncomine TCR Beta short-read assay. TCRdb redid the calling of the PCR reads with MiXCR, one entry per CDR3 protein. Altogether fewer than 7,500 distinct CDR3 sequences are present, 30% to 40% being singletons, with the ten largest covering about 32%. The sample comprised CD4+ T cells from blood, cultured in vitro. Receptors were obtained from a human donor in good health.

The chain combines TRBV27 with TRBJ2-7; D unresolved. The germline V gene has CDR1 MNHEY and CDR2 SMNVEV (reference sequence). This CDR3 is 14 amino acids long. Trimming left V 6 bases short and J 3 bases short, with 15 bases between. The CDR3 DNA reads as TGTGCCAGCAGGAAAGGGCGGCCCGACTACGAGCAGTACTTC. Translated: CASRKGRPDYEQYF.

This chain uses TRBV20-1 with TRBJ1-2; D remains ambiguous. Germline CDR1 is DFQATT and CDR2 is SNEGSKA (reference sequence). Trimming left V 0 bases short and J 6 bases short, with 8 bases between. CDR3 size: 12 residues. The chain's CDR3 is CSARDLQNGYTF. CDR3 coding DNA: TGCAGTGCTAGAGATCTCCAGAATGGCTACACCTTC.

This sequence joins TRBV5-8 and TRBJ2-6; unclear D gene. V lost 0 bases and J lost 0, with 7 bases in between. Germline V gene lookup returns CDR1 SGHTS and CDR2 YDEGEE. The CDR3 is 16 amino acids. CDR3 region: CASSLAQLSGANVLTF. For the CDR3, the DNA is TGTGCCAGCAGCTTGGCACAGCTCTCTGGGGCCAACGTCCTGACTTTC.

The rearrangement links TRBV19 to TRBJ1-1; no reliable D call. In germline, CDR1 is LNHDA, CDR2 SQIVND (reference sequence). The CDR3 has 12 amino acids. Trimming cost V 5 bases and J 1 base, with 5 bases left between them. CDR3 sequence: CASSWANTEAFF. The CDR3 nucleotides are TGTGCCAGTAGTTGGGCGAACACTGAAGCTTTCTTT. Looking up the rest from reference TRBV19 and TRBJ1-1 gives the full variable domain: DGGITQSPKYLFRKEGQNVTLSCEQNLNHDAMYWYRQDPGQGLRLIYYSQIVNDFQKGDIAEGYSVSREKKESFPLTVTSAQKNPTAFYLCASSWANTEAFFGQGTRLTVV.

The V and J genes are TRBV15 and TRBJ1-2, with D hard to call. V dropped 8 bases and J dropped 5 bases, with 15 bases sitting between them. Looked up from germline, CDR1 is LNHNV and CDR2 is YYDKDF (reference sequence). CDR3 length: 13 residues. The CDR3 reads CATLSDGIYGYTF. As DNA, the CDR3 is TGTGCCACCCTCTCGGACGGAATATATGGCTACACCTTC.

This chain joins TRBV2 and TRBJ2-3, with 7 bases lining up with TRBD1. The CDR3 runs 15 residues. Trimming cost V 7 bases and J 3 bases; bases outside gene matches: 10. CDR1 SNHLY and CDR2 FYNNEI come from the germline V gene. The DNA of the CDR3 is TGTGCCAGCAAATTAGAGGGGGCCGGAACAGATACGCAGTATTTT. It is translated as CASKLEGAGTDTQYF.

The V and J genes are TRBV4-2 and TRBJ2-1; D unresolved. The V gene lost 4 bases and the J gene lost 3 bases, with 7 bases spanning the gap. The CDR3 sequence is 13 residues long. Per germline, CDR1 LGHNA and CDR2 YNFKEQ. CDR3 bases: TGTGCCAGCAGCCTATTACACTACAATGAGCAGTTCTTC. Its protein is CASSLLHYNEQFF.

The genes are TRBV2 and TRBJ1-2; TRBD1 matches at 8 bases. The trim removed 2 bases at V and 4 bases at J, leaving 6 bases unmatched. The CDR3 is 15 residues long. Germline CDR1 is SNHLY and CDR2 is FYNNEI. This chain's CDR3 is CASSERQGARYGYTF. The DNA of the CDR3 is TGTGCCAGCAGTGAAAGGCAGGGGGCTCGCTATGGCTACACCTTC.

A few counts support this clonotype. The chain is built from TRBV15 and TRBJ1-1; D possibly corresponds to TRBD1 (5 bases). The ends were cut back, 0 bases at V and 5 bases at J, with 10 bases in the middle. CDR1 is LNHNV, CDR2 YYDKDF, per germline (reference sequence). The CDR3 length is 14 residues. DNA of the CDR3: TGTGCCACCAGCAGAGACCCCCAGGGTACTGAAGCTTTCTTT. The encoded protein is CATSRDPQGTEAFF.

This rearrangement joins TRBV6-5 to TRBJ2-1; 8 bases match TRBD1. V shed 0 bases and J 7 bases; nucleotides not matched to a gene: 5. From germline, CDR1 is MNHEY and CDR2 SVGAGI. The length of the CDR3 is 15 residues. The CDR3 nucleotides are TGTGCCAGCAGTTACTCGAACAGGGGGTATAATGAGCAGTTCTTC. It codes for CASSYSNRGYNEQFF.

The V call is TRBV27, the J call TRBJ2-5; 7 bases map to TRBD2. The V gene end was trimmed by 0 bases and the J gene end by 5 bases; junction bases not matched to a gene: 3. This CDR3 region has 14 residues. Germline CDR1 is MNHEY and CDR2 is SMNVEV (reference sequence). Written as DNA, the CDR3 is TGTGCCAGCAGTTTATCGAGGGAGGGGGAGACCCAGTACTTC. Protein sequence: CASSLSREGETQYF.

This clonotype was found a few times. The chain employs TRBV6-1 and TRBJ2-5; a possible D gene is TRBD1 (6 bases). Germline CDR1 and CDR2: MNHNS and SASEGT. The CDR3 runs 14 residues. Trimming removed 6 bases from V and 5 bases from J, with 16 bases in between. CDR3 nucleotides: TGTGCCAGCAGAAGTTACGGTAGGGGGGAGACCCAGTACTTC. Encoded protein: CASRSYGRGETQYF.

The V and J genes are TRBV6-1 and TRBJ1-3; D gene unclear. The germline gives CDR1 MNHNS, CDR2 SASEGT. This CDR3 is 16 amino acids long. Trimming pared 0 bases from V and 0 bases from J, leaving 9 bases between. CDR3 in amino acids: CASSEAGTYSGNTIYF. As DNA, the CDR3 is TGTGCCAGCAGTGAAGCGGGTACCTACTCTGGAAACACCATATATTTT.

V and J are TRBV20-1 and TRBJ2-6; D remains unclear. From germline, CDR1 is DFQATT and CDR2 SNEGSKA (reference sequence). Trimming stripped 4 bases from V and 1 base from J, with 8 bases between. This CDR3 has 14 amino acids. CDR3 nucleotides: TGCAGTGCTACGGATGTATCTGGGGCCAACGTCCTGACTTTC. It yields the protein CSATDVSGANVLTF.

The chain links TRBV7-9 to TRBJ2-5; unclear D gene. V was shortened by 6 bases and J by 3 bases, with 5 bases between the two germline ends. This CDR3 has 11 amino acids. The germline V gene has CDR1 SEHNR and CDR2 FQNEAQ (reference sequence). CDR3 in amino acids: CASRTEETQYF. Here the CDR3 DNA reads TGTGCCAGCAGAACAGAAGAGACCCAGTACTTC.

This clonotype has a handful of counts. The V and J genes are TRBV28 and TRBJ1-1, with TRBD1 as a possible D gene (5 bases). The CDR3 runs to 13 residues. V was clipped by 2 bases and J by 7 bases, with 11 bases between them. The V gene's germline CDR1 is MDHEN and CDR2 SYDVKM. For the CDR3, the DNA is TGTGCCAGCAGTTTAGCGACAGAACGTGAAGCTTTCTTT. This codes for CASSLATEREAFF.

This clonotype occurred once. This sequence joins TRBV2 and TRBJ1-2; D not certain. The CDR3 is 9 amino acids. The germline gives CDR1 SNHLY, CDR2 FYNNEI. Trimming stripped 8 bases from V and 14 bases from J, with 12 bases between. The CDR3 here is CASGGPRTF. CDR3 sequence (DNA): TGTGCCAGCGGCGGACCCCGGACCTTC. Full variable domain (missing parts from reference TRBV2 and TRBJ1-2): EPEVTQTPSHQVTQMGQEVILRCVPISNHLYFYWYRQILGQKVEFLVSFYNNEISEKSEIFDDQFSVERPDGSNFTLKIRSTKLEDSAMYFCASGGPRTFGSGTRLTVV.

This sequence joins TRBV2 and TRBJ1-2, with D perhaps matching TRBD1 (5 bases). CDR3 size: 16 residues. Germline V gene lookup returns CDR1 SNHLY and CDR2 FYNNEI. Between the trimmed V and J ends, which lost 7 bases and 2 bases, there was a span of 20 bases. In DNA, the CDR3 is TGTGCCAGCAATCCCACTCCAGGGAGTCAGAACTATGGCTACACCTTC. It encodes CASNPTPGSQNYGYTF.

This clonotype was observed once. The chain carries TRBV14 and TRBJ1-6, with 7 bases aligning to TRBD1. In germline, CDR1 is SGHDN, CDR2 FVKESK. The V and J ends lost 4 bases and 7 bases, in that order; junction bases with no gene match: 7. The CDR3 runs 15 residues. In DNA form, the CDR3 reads TGTGCCAGCAGCCGACCCGGGACAGTAAATTCACCCCTCCACTTT. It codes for CASSRPGTVNSPLHF.

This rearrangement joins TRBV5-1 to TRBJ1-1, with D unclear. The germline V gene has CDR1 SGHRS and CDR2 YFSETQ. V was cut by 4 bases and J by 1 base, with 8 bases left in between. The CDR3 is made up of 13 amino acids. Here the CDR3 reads CASSPGPNTEAFF. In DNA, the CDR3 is TGCGCCAGCAGCCCCGGCCCGAACACTGAAGCTTTCTTT.

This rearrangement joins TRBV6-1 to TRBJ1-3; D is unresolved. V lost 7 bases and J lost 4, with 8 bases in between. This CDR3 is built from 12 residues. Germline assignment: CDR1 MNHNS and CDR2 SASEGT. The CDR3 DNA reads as TGTGCCAGCACGTCCGAAGGAAACACCATATATTTT. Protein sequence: CASTSEGNTIYF.

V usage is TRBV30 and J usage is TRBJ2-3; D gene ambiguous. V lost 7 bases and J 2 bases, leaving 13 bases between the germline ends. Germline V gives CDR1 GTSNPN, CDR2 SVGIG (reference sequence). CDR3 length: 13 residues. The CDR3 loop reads CAFRASHTDTQYF. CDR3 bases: TGTGCCTTTAGGGCCAGCCACACAGATACGCAGTATTTT.

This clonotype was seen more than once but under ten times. CDR3 nucleotides: TGTGCCAGCAGCCAAGGACAGGGACTTTCACCCCTCCACTTT. It codes for CASSQGQGLSPLHF. The chain combines TRBV11-1 with TRBJ1-6; 8 bases are a match to TRBD1. CDR1 is SGHAT, CDR2 FQDESV, per germline (reference sequence). The CDR3 runs 14 residues. After removal of 5 bases from V and 9 bases from J, the junction contained 6 bases not matched to a gene.